The following is a T cell receptor (beta chain) sequence with its context. The data are from a study of blood T cell repertoires in COVID-19. For the study at large: COVID-19 samples, acute and convalescent, were from the United States, Italy and Spain. Sample material is recorded as cDNA or gDNA derived from T cells, B-cell-depleted T cells, or PBMCs.

Methods used by the authors: Amplified reference gene primers provided the basis for estimating nucleated cell counts. Only in-frame clones appear in the TCRdb table, and some are missing; sequencing was by immunoSEQ multiplex PCR. D and trimming come from the DNA, and the V and J calls and clone size come from that table. This repertoire shows more than 200,000 clones, approximately 88% found once; its top ten account for more than 25%. Germline V lookup: CDR1 SGHVS, CDR2 FQNEAQ. This CDR3 contains 16 residues. The ends were cut back, 0 bases at V and 14 bases at J, with 24 bases in the middle. The specimen sequenced was peripheral blood. This sequence joins TRBV7-8 and TRBJ2-3; D ambiguous. This TCR was recovered from a man aged 35-49 years with acute or convalescent COVID-19. This chain's CDR3 is CASSLAMTRSPKERYF. In DNA form, the CDR3 reads TGTGCCAGCAGCTTAGCGATGACGCGGAGTCCCAAGGAACGGTATTTT. Full variable domain (rest looked up from reference TRBV7-8 and TRBJ2-3): GAGVSQSPRYKVAKRGQDVALRCDPISGHVSLFWYQQALGQGPEFLTYFQNEAQLDKSGLPSDRFFAERPEGSVSTLKIQRTQQEDSAVYLCASSLAMTRSPKERYFGPGTRLTVL.